The clone carrying this T cell receptor beta chain was seen ten or more times. V was pared by 3 bases and J by 5 bases, with 15 bases of the junction left unmatched. This CDR3 has 17 amino acids. Germline V lookup: CDR1 DFQATT, CDR2 SNEGSKA (reference sequence). This specimen belongs to a study of molecular identifiers for immune sequencing clone quantification. The CD8+CD4-CCR7+CD45RA+ phenotype defined the sorted naive CD8 T cells. TCRdb processed the PCR reads anew with MiXCR; each CDR3 protein has one entry. The sample consists of hundreds of thousands of distinct CDR3 sequences, roughly 27% of them appearing once.

The chain recombines TRBV20-1 with TRBJ1-1; 10 bases fit TRBD1. Material: naive CD8+ T cells from blood, with Jurkat cell RNA spiked in. Subset meaning: FACS-sorted CD8+CD4-CCR7+CD45RA+ naive T cells. The TCR comes from a human donor in good health. Some libraries in this study had Jurkat cell RNA spiked in. The CDR3 DNA is TGCAGTGCTAGGCGTTTTGGGACAGGGGTGGAAATGACTGAAGCTTTCTTT. It encodes CSARRFGTGVEMTEAFF.